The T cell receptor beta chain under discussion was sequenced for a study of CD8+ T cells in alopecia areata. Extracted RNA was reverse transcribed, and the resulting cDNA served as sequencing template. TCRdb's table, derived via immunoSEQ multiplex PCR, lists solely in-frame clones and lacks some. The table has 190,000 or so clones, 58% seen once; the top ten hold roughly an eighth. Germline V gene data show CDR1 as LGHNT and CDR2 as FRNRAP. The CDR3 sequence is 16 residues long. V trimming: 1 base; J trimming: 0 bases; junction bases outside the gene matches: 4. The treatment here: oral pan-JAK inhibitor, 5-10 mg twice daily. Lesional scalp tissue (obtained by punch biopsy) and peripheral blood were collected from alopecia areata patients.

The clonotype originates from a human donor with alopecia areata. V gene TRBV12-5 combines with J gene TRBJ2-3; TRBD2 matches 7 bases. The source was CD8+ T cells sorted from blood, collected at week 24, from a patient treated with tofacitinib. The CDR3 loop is CASGLGAGYSTDTQYF. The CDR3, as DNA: TGTGCTAGTGGTTTGGGAGCGGGGTACAGCACAGATACGCAGTATTTT.